A selection of T cell receptor beta chains follows, all from one sample in a study of shared clonotypes between healthy human individuals. Some clones are missing from TCRdb's copy, which holds only in-frame ones; the method was immunoSEQ multiplex PCR. The sample yields millions of clones, over 85% seen once. The sequenced material came from naive CD4+ T cells sorted from blood. These receptors all come from a man between 18 and 29 years old in good health. Each CDR3 is given with its conserved first and last residue. Fields, in order: V gene, J gene, CDR3 protein.

v_call: TRBV18; j_call: TRBJ2-7; cdr3_aa: CASSLARTELGEQYF
v_call: TRBV7-2; j_call: TRBJ1-1; cdr3_aa: CASSRVREPRAEAFF
v_call: TRBV18; j_call: TRBJ1-4; cdr3_aa: CASSPSTVYATNEKLFF
v_call: TRBV7-9; j_call: TRBJ1-1; cdr3_aa: CASSTSAGGNTEAFF
v_call: TRBV18; j_call: TRBJ2-7; cdr3_aa: CASSPLVAGAYEQYF
v_call: TRBV6-1; j_call: TRBJ1-6; cdr3_aa: CASSASGAWQALGALHF
v_call: TRBV7-9; j_call: TRBJ2-3; cdr3_aa: CASSLSGSGDTQYF
v_call: TRBV28; j_call: TRBJ1-2; cdr3_aa: CASSPRQGGSSGYTF
v_call: TRBV6-1; j_call: TRBJ1-6; cdr3_aa: CASTLDRINSPLHF
v_call: TRBV29-1; j_call: TRBJ1-5; cdr3_aa: CSVEDPGQENYSNQPQHF
v_call: TRBV15; j_call: TRBJ2-7; cdr3_aa: CATSRDNRPYEQYF
v_call: TRBV5-1; j_call: TRBJ2-2; cdr3_aa: CASRAGTNTGELFF
v_call: TRBV18; j_call: TRBJ1-2; cdr3_aa: CASSPTTGGYGYTF
v_call: TRBV30; j_call: TRBJ1-5; cdr3_aa: CAWSRDSVDQPQHF